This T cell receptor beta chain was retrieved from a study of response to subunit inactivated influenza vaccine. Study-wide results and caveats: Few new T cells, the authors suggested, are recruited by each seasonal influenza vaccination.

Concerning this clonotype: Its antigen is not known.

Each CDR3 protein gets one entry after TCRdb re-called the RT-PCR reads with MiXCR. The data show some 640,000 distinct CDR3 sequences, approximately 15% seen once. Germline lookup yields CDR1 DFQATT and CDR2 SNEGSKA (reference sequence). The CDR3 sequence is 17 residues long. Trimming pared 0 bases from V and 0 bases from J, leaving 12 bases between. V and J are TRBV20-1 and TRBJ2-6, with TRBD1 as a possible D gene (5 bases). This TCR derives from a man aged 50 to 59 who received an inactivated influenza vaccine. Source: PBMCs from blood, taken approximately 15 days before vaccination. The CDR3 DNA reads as TGCAGTGCTAGAGATGTGACAGCACACTCTGGGGCCAACGTCCTGACTTTC. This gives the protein CSARDVTAHSGANVLTF.